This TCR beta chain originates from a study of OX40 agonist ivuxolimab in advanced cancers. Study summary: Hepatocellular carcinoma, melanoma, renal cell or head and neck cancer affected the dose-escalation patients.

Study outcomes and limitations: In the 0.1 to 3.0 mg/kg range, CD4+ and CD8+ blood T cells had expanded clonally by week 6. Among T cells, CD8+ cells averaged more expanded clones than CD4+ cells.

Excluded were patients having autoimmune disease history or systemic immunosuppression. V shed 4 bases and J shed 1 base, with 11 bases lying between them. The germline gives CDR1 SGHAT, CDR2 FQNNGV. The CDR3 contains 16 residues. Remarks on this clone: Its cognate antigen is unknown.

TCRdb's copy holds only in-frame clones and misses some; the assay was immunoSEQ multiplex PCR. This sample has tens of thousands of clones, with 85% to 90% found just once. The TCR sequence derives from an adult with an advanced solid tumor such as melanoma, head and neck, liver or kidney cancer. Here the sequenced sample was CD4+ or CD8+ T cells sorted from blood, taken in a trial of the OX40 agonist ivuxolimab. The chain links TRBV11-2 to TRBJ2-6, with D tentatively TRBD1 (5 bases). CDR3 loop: CASSYGHPSGANVLTF. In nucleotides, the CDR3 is TGTGCCAGCAGCTATGGACATCCATCTGGGGCCAACGTCCTGACTTTC.